This T cell receptor (beta chain) was captured by sequencing in a study of T cells after yellow fever vaccination. In the study overall: Low-cell-number fractions were prepared with SMART-Seq v4 Ultra Low Input. Points from the study as a whole: Post-booster repertoires again held most primary-vaccination clones (about 96% CD4, roughly 89% CD8).

The ends were cut back, 3 bases at V and 5 bases at J, with 13 bases in the middle. Germline V lookup: CDR1 DFQATT, CDR2 SNEGSKA (reference sequence). The CDR3 length is 13 residues. TCRdb recomputed calls from the 5' RACE reads with MiXCR, one row per CDR3 protein. The sample shows approximately 600,000 distinct CDR3 sequences, 9% to 15% of them seen only once. This clonotype was seen a handful of times. Its antigen is unknown. The source of this sequence is a man aged 25 to 40 who received the YFV17D yellow fever vaccine. This rearrangement joins TRBV20-1 to TRBJ2-5; D gene ambiguous. Specimen: PBMCs, collected on the day of the yellow fever booster vaccination. CDR3 loop: CSASVATGETQYF. The CDR3 DNA sequence: TGCAGTGCTAGCGTTGCGACTGGGGAGACCCAGTACTTC.